This T cell receptor (beta chain) was found in a study of CD8 T cells in Susac syndrome. Study-level points and caveats: The study recognized that its TCR sequencing and HLA analysis covered a relatively small number of individuals.

The authors reverse transcribed roughly 0.5 to 1 ug RNA with random hexamers. Amplification of TCR beta CDR3 spanned 54 Vbeta and 13 Jbeta via immunoSEQ multiplex PCR. TCRdb re-analysed the immunoSEQ multiplex PCR reads in MiXCR, keeping a single row per CDR3 protein. This repertoire shows about 170,000 distinct CDR3 sequences, about 96% found once; its top ten account for about 0.12%. About this clonotype: Its antigen is undetermined.

TEMRA cells were FACS-enriched, and CD8+ and CD4+ T cells were isolated negatively. The sequenced sample consisted of CD4+ T cells from PBMCs. This clonotype was sampled from a human donor with Susac syndrome.

CDR3 sequence (DNA): TGCAGTGCTCAAAACAGGGGGCTGAACACCGGGGAGCTGTTTTTT. It is translated as CSAQNRGLNTGELFF. The genes are TRBV20-1 and TRBJ2-2; 9 positions agree with TRBD1. V trimming: 5 bases; J trimming: 1 base; junction bases outside the gene matches: 5. The germline V gene encodes CDR1 DFQATT and CDR2 SNEGSKA (reference sequence). This CDR3 region has 15 residues.